The 9 T cell receptor beta chains below all came from one sample that was sequenced in a study of blood T cell repertoires in COVID-19. Sequencing was performed with immunoSEQ multiplex PCR; in TCRdb, only in-frame clones are kept and a portion is missing. The repertoire holds about 39,000 clones, about 88% seen once, with 2% to 2.5% in the top ten. The sample was peripheral blood. These receptors originate from a human donor in a cohort sampled during active COVID-19.

The rearrangement uses TRBV5-1 and TRBJ2-2; D remains ambiguous. Germline lookup yields CDR1 SGHRS and CDR2 YFSETQ. The V gene lost 2 bases and the J gene lost 4 bases, with 12 bases spanning the gap. This CDR3 is 15 amino acids long. DNA for the CDR3: TGCGCCAGCAGCTTTGCCCGGTCTGGCACCGGGGAGCTGTTTTTT. It translates to CASSFARSGTGELFF.

This chain joins TRBV27 and TRBJ1-1; 7 bases are shared with TRBD1. The CDR3 spans 14 residues. V was pared by 5 bases and J by 1 base, with 4 bases of the junction left unmatched. Germline CDR1 and CDR2: MNHEY and SMNVEV (reference sequence). DNA of the CDR3: TGTGCCAGCAGTCGGGCAGGGGGGAACACTGAAGCTTTCTTT. Amino acids: CASSRAGGNTEAFF.

The CDR3 bases are TGTGCCAGCAGCTTAGATCTAGCCGCCTACGAGCAGTACTTC. This sequence encodes CASSLDLAAYEQYF. V gene TRBV7-2 combines with J gene TRBJ2-7; tentatively, D is TRBD2 (5 bases). CDR1 and CDR2 from the germline V gene are SGHTA and FQGNSA. With 1 base removed from V and 2 bases from J, the gap between germline ends came to 9 bases. CDR3 length: 14 amino acids.

This chain uses TRBV27 with TRBJ1-4; no reliable D call. V lost 5 bases, J lost 4 bases, and 11 bases lay in between. CDR1 is MNHEY, CDR2 SMNVEV, per germline (reference sequence). The CDR3 covers 14 residues. The CDR3 reads CASSPTHSNEKLFF. The CDR3 DNA reads TGTGCCAGCAGTCCCACTCACAGTAATGAAAAACTGTTTTTT.

V usage is TRBV9 and J usage is TRBJ2-3, with TRBD2 matching 7 bases. V was pared by 3 bases and J by 5 bases, with 12 bases of the junction left unmatched. Looked up from germline, CDR1 is SGDLS and CDR2 is YYNGEE. This CDR3 contains 16 residues. The CDR3 reads CASSALRDYGGDTQYF. The CDR3 DNA sequence: TGTGCCAGCAGCGCCCTCCGGGACTACGGGGGAGATACGCAGTATTTT.

The count of this clone is one. The chain combines TRBV7-9 with TRBJ1-1; weak D call: TRBD1 (5 bases). Trimming removed 6 bases from V and 4 bases from J, with 9 bases in between. Germline loops: CDR1 SEHNR, CDR2 FQNEAQ (reference sequence). The CDR3 contains 12 residues. The CDR3 DNA is TGTGCCAGCAGTCAGGGTGGCACTGAAGCTTTCTTT. Its protein product is CASSQGGTEAFF.

This clone was recorded only once. The chain joins TRBV15 to TRBJ1-5, with 9 bases lining up with TRBD1. The germline CDR1 and CDR2 sequences are LNHNV and YYDKDF (reference sequence). With V trimmed by 1 base and J by 3 bases, 7 bases remained unmatched. The CDR3 sequence is 17 residues long. The CDR3 spells CATSRAWLQGANQPQHF. CDR3 DNA sequence: TGTGCCACCAGCAGAGCATGGTTACAGGGGGCCAATCAGCCCCAGCATTTT.

J is TRBJ2-1 and V is TRBV5-4; 11 positions agree with TRBD2. The J segment lost 4 bases and the V segment lost 4 bases, leaving 7 bases of the junction unmatched. CDR1 and CDR2 (germline): SGHNT, YYREEE (reference sequence). The CDR3 consists of 16 residues. DNA for the CDR3: TGTGCCAGCAGCACCTCGACTAGCGGGGATTACAATGAGCAGTTCTTC. This codes for CASSTSTSGDYNEQFF.

This chain links TRBV7-9 with TRBJ2-1, with TRBD2 matching over 9 bases. Germline V CDR1 and CDR2: SEHNR, FQNEAQ (reference sequence). The CDR3 has 16 residues. V gave up 4 bases and J gave up 9 bases; unmatched junction bases: 13. The CDR3 DNA sequence: TGTGCCAGCAGCTCACTCCCCCTTTTTAGCGGGGGTGAGCAGTTCTTC. Protein: CASSSLPLFSGGEQFF.